The 24 T cell receptor beta chains listed next were all sequenced from one sample in a study of OX40 agonist ivuxolimab in advanced cancers. Assay used: immunoSEQ multiplex PCR; TCRdb lists only in-frame clones, some missing. The data show about 18,000 clones, 80% to 85% seen once. The specimen comprised CD4+ or CD8+ T cells sorted from blood, sampled in a trial of the OX40 agonist ivuxolimab. These TCRs come from an adult with an advanced solid tumor such as melanoma, head and neck, liver or kidney cancer.

The chain uses TRBV11-2 and TRBJ2-1; the D call may be TRBD1 or TRBD2 (5 bases each). Germline CDR1 reads SGHAT; CDR2 reads FQNNGV. The CDR3 consists of 11 residues. The V end was cut by 3 bases, the J end by 9 bases, with 6 bases between. The CDR3 DNA sequence: TGTGCCAGCAGCTTGGGACGTGAGCAGTTCTTC. Translating gives CASSLGREQFF. The variable domain in full, completed from reference TRBV11-2 and TRBJ2-1, reads EAGVAQSPRYKIIEKRQSVAFWCNPISGHATLYWYQQILGQGPKLLIQFQNNGVVDDSQLPKDRFSAERLKGVDSTLKIQPAKLEDSAVYLCASSLGREQFFGPGTRLTVL.

V and J are TRBV6-6 and TRBJ2-7; D uncertain. CDR3 size: 13 residues. V dropped 3 bases and J dropped 4 bases, with 10 bases sitting between them. Germline CDR1 is MNHNY and CDR2 is SVGAGI (reference sequence). The CDR3 DNA is TGTGCCAGCAGTTATTTAGGAAATTACGAGCAGTACTTC. It encodes CASSYLGNYEQYF.

The chain recombines TRBV11-1 with TRBJ2-2, with D unresolved. The CDR3 spans 19 residues. CDR1 is SGHAT and CDR2 is FQDESV in the germline V gene (reference sequence). Trimming left V 7 bases short and J 5 bases short, with 29 bases between. CDR3 in amino acids: CASTLYGYSEIGRTGELFF. The CDR3 bases are TGTGCCAGCACCCTTTACGGATACAGCGAAATTGGGCGGACCGGGGAGCTGTTTTTT.

The chain couples TRBV19 to TRBJ1-1, with TRBD1 matching 9 bases. CDR3 size: 13 residues. V shed 6 bases, J shed 3 bases, and the junction held 2 bases outside the gene matches. The V gene's germline CDR1 is LNHDA and CDR2 SQIVND (reference sequence). CDR3 sequence reads: CASSRDRDTEAFF. In DNA, the CDR3 is TGTGCCAGTAGCAGGGACAGGGACACTGAAGCTTTCTTT.

This clone was counted a few times. V gene TRBV19 combines with J gene TRBJ1-6; TRBD1 is a possible D gene (6 bases). The germline V and J ends were trimmed by 6 bases and 9 bases, with 15 bases remaining between them. There are 14 residues in the CDR3. Germline CDR1 and CDR2: LNHDA and SQIVND (reference sequence). This CDR3 reads CASSPAGVGSPLHF. The CDR3 DNA follows: TGTGCCAGTAGCCCTGCAGGGGTGGGTTCACCCCTCCACTTT.

The gene calls are TRBV2 and TRBJ2-2; 7 bases agree with TRBD1. V lost 0 bases, J lost 7 bases, and 8 bases stayed unmatched. Germline CDR1 reads SNHLY; CDR2 reads FYNNEI. The CDR3 loop spans 16 amino acids. CDR3 in amino acids: CASSEALGGLSGELFF. CDR3 coding DNA: TGTGCCAGCAGTGAAGCGCTAGGGGGCTTGAGCGGGGAGCTGTTTTTT.

The chain employs TRBV19 and TRBJ2-7; 7 positions agree with TRBD2. The CDR3 is 16 amino acids. J was trimmed by 0 bases and V by 3 bases; bases with no gene match: 8. Germline V CDR1 and CDR2: LNHDA, SQIVND (reference sequence). The DNA of the CDR3 is TGTGCCAGTAGTATTCTTGGCGCGGGGGACTCCTACGAGCAGTACTTC. Translation gives CASSILGAGDSYEQYF.

V gene TRBV7-8 combines with J gene TRBJ2-5, with TRBD1 matching 7 bases. Trimming took 3 bases from V and 3 from J; bases not matched to a gene: 7. Germline CDR1 SGHVS, CDR2 FQNEAQ. This CDR3 contains 15 residues. The CDR3 DNA is TGTGCCAGCAGCTTCCGACAGGGTAGAGAAGAGACCCAGTACTTC. Its translation: CASSFRQGREETQYF.

Only one count was recorded for this clone. This chain links TRBV4-1 with TRBJ2-3; 12 positions match TRBD2. After removal of 5 bases from V and 5 bases from J, the junction contained 5 bases not matched to a gene. Looked up from germline, CDR1 is MGHRA and CDR2 is YSYEKL. There are 15 residues in the CDR3. The CDR3 sequence is CASSWTSGAGDTQYF. CDR3 sequence (DNA): TGCGCCAGCAGCTGGACTAGCGGGGCTGGAGATACGCAGTATTTT.

The V and J genes are TRBV11-3 and TRBJ2-3, with no clear D. CDR1 is SGHNT and CDR2 is YENEEA in the germline V gene. Trimming took off 8 bases at V and 8 bases at J, with 14 bases between the two ends. This CDR3 comprises 12 residues. The CDR3 DNA reads TGTGCCAGCTCTGGGATCGCCGCTACGCAGTATTTT. Amino acid sequence: CASSGIAATQYF.

V and J are TRBV29-1 and TRBJ1-1; possible D gene TRBD1, 6 bases. This CDR3 region has 14 residues. V was clipped by 4 bases and J by 6 bases, with 18 bases between them. Germline V gene data show CDR1 as SQVTM and CDR2 as ANQGSEA. This CDR3 reads CSVGGTGARAEAFF. The CDR3 DNA sequence: TGCAGCGTTGGGGGGACGGGGGCCCGGGCTGAAGCTTTCTTT.

The CDR3 region is CASSLTTLSEQYF. The CDR3 DNA reads TGTGCCAGCAGCTTAACCACCCTCTCCGAGCAGTACTTC. The rearrangement links TRBV7-3 to TRBJ2-7; D is ambiguous. V dropped 0 bases and J dropped 6 bases, with 9 bases sitting between them. This CDR3 is 13 amino acids long. The germline V gene has CDR1 SGHTA and CDR2 FQGTGA. The full variable domain, rest sourced from reference TRBV7-3 and TRBJ2-7, is GAGVSQTPSNKVTEKGKYVELRCDPISGHTALYWYRQSLGQGPEFLIYFQGTGAADDSGLPNDRFFAVRPEGSVSTLKIQRTERGDSAVYLCASSLTTLSEQYFGPGTRLTVT.

The rearrangement joins TRBV5-4 to TRBJ2-3; D gene unclear. Germline V gives CDR1 SGHNT, CDR2 YYREEE (reference sequence). V was clipped by 3 bases and J by 4 bases, with 15 bases between them. The CDR3 extends over 15 amino acids. For the CDR3, the DNA is TGTGCCAGCAGCTACTGGGCCATGGGCTCAGATACGCAGTATTTT. Its protein is CASSYWAMGSDTQYF.

V is TRBV4-3 and J is TRBJ1-1; TRBD1 might be the D (6 bases). CDR3 size: 15 residues. Germline V lookup: CDR1 LGHNA, CDR2 YSLEER. V lost 3 bases and J lost 3, with 14 bases in between. CDR3 loop: CASSHDQQGYTEAFF. The CDR3 nucleotides are TGCGCCAGCAGCCATGACCAACAGGGATACACTGAAGCTTTCTTT.

This chain uses TRBV29-1 with TRBJ2-3; 8 bases align to TRBD2. V was pared by 5 bases and J by 0 bases, with 1 base of the junction left unmatched. The CDR3 consists of 13 residues. Germline values: CDR1 SQVTM, CDR2 ANQGSEA. For the CDR3, the DNA is TGCAGCGTTCGGGGGGGAAGCACAGATACGCAGTATTTT. Translating it yields CSVRGGSTDTQYF.

The chain employs TRBV5-4 and TRBJ2-5; D unresolved. This CDR3 is built from 12 residues. Trimming took 0 bases from V and 4 from J, leaving 4 bases between them. CDR1 is SGHNT and CDR2 is YYREEE in the germline V gene (reference sequence). The CDR3, as DNA: TGTGCCAGCAGCTTGGAGGGAGAGACCCAGTACTTC. Translation: CASSLEGETQYF.

V and J are TRBV2 and TRBJ1-5; D is unclear. The CDR3 loop spans 13 amino acids. Looked up from germline, CDR1 is SNHLY and CDR2 is FYNNEI. V was clipped by 7 bases and J by 0 bases, with 7 bases between them. CDR3 sequence (DNA): TGTGCCAGCACTACGAATAGCAATCAGCCCCAGCATTTT. This encodes CASTTNSNQPQHF.

The chain is built from TRBV30 and TRBJ1-2; possible D gene TRBD1, 5 bases. Germline CDR1 GTSNPN, CDR2 SVGIG (reference sequence). The CDR3 length is 14 residues. Deletions cut 3 bases from V and 6 bases from J, with 17 bases between. CDR3 amino acids: CAWSPAVGRDGYTF. In DNA form, the CDR3 reads TGTGCCTGGAGCCCCGCCGTGGGGCGAGATGGCTACACCTTC.

This clone was seen a single time. The J gene is TRBJ2-1, the V gene TRBV27, with D possibly called TRBD1 or TRBD2 (5 bases each). The V and J ends lost 5 bases and 9 bases respectively, with 23 bases between them. The germline V gene encodes CDR1 MNHEY and CDR2 SMNVEV (reference sequence). The CDR3 totals 16 residues. CDR3 DNA: TGTGCCAGCAGTCCTGAACCCGCATCCCCTGGGGGTGAGCAGTTCTTC. Translating gives CASSPEPASPGGEQFF.

The chain joins TRBV19 to TRBJ1-3, with D unclear. The CDR3 extends over 12 amino acids. Trimming removed 10 bases at V and 7 bases at J, with 14 bases between. Germline values: CDR1 LNHDA, CDR2 SQIVND (reference sequence). CDR3 region: CATENTWNTIYF. CDR3 nucleotides: TGTGCCACCGAGAACACGTGGAACACCATATATTTT.

The rearrangement links TRBV4-1 to TRBJ2-2, with 11 nucleotides matching TRBD2. The CDR3 consists of 18 residues. The V and J ends lost 3 bases and 6 bases, in that order; junction bases with no gene match: 12. The germline CDR1 and CDR2 sequences are MGHRA and YSYEKL. The CDR3 sequence: CASSQRELAGVAPGELFF. In DNA form, the CDR3 reads TGCGCCAGCAGCCAGAGGGAACTAGCGGGGGTTGCGCCCGGGGAGCTGTTTTTT.

The J gene is TRBJ2-7, the V gene TRBV2; no firm D call. This CDR3 is 10 amino acids long. Germline V gene data show CDR1 as SNHLY and CDR2 as FYNNEI. The germline V and J ends were trimmed by 4 bases and 2 bases, with 0 bases remaining between them. The CDR3 sequence is CASSAYEQYF. The CDR3 DNA reads as TGTGCCAGCAGTGCCTACGAGCAGTACTTC.

V and J are TRBV27 and TRBJ1-1, with D uncertain. CDR3 length: 13 residues. Per germline, CDR1 MNHEY and CDR2 SMNVEV (reference sequence). Trimming shortened V by 3 bases and J by 1 base, and 6 bases separated the two germline ends. The CDR3 DNA follows: TGTGCCAGCAGTTTTCAGGCGAACACTGAAGCTTTCTTT. Translation: CASSFQANTEAFF.

The gene calls are TRBV27 and TRBJ1-5; D unresolved. V dropped 1 base and J dropped 5 bases, with 6 bases sitting between them. Germline assignment: CDR1 MNHEY and CDR2 SMNVEV (reference sequence). This CDR3 spans 13 amino acids. The CDR3 loop reads CASSLFGHQPQHF. CDR3 in DNA: TGTGCCAGCAGTTTATTTGGTCATCAGCCCCAGCATTTT.